This TCR beta chain came from a study of blood T cell repertoires in COVID-19. Turning to the study itself: PBMCs, B-cell-depleted T cells, or T cells were the source of the cDNA or gDNA that made up the material.

The J segment lost 4 bases and the V segment lost 1 base, leaving 2 bases of the junction unmatched. The CDR3 has 16 amino acids. Germline values: CDR1 LGHNA, CDR2 YSLEER. Some clones are missing from TCRdb's copy, which holds only in-frame ones; the method was immunoSEQ multiplex PCR. Here the sample spans tens of thousands of clones, 83% being singletons. Recruited during active infection, patients (from Seattle) were subsequently followed longitudinally. This chain connects TRBV4-3 to TRBJ2-1, with 12 bases fitting TRBD2. Input material: peripheral blood. The source is a man aged 50-60 years with COVID-19, enrolled during active disease. The CDR3 sequence is CASSQGLAGGYNEQFF. The CDR3 DNA sequence: TGCGCCAGCAGCCAAGGGCTAGCGGGAGGGTACAATGAGCAGTTCTTC.